These T cell receptor beta chains were read from a single sample in a study of blood T cells in healthy people across ages. MiXCR, run by TCRdb on the 5' RACE reads, gives a single entry per CDR3 protein. This table holds 1.5 million to 2 million distinct CDR3 sequences, 35% to 50% found once. The sample was blood. The origin of the receptors is a human donor in good health. Each CDR3 is given with its conserved first and last residue. D genes are given only for firm matches. Size is stated for part of the rows, as once, few or many counts, or as a class when the clone is expanded.

CDR3aa	CDR3nt	d_gene	v_gene	j_gene	len	abundance
CASSLEVAGGTDTQYF	TGCGCCAGCAGCTTGGAGGTAGCGGGGGGCACAGATACGCAGTATTTT	TRBD2	TRBV5-1	TRBJ2-3	16	-
CSARDWDGEKLFF	TGCAGTGCTAGAGATTGGGACGGGGAAAAACTGTTTTTT	-	TRBV20-1	TRBJ1-4	13	-
CASILGHGNTEAFF	TGTGCCAGCATCTTGGGGCATGGGAACACTGAAGCTTTCTTT	-	TRBV5-5	TRBJ1-1	14	once
CASSPKGKDYGYTF	TGTGCCAGCTCACCAAAGGGGAAGGACTATGGCTACACCTTC	-	TRBV18	TRBJ1-2	14	-
CASSPSHWDTQYF	TGTGCCAGCAGCCCTTCCCATTGGGATACGCAGTATTTT	-	TRBV7-2	TRBJ2-3	13	-
CASSQGLTGLTNTEAFF	TGCGCCAGCAGCCAAGGCCTGACTGGGCTAACGAACACTGAAGCTTTCTTT	-	TRBV4-3	TRBJ1-1	17	-
CASSQEGGLGQPQHF	TGTGCCAGCAGCCAAGAGGGGGGGCTGGGTCAGCCCCAGCATTTT	-	TRBV3-1	TRBJ1-5	15	-
CSAPLTSTDTQYF	TGCAGTGCTCCTTTGACCAGCACAGATACGCAGTATTTT	-	TRBV20-1	TRBJ2-3	13	-
CSVAWTVQETQYF	TGCAGCGTTGCTTGGACAGTACAAGAGACCCAGTACTTC	-	TRBV29-1	TRBJ2-5	13	-
CSAPVDRDVGYTF	TGCAGTGCTCCCGTGGACAGGGACGTGGGCTACACCTTC	TRBD1	TRBV20-1	TRBJ1-2	13	-
CSASLGVSNTEAFF	TGCAGTGCATCCCTTGGGGTATCCAACACTGAAGCTTTCTTT	-	TRBV20-1	TRBJ1-1	14	few
CASSVGGPYTDTQYF	TGTGCCAGCAGCGTGGGAGGTCCCTACACAGATACGCAGTATTTT	-	TRBV9	TRBJ2-3	15	-
CASSDEGGSTGELFF	TGTGCCAGCAGTGACGAGGGCGGCAGTACCGGGGAGCTGTTTTTT	-	TRBV6-4	TRBJ2-2	15	few
CASTPTGSYEAFF	TGTGCCAGCACCCCGACAGGGAGCTATGAAGCTTTCTTT	TRBD1	TRBV5-6	TRBJ1-1	13	-
CSVQPGEDTQYF	TGCAGCGTTCAGCCAGGGGAAGACACGCAGTATTTT	-	TRBV29-1	TRBJ2-3	12	-
CASSSRGSMNTEAFF	TGTGCCAGCAGTTCCAGGGGCTCCATGAACACTGAAGCTTTCTTT	-	TRBV6-6	TRBJ1-1	15	few
CASSLGLTTSYEQYF	TGTGCCAGCAGTTTAGGGCTAACCACCTCCTACGAGCAGTACTTC	-	TRBV12-3/TRBV12-4	TRBJ2-7	15	-
CASSYVKDSNQPQHF	TGTGCCAGCAGTTACGTTAAAGATAGCAATCAGCCCCAGCATTTT	-	TRBV6-6	TRBJ1-5	15	-
CASSGTVETQYF	TGTGCCAGCAGCGGGACAGTCGAGACCCAGTACTTC	TRBD1	TRBV7-2	TRBJ2-5	12	few
CSVESGSGTDTQYF	TGCAGCGTTGAGTCCGGGTCTGGCACAGATACGCAGTATTTT	-	TRBV29-1	TRBJ2-3	14	-
CASSRTGQTYEQYF	TGTGCCAGCTCTAGAACGGGGCAAACCTACGAGCAGTACTTC	-	TRBV6-1	TRBJ2-7	14	few
CASSRMYGDTQYF	TGTGCCAGCAGCCGGATGTATGGGGATACGCAGTATTTT	-	TRBV7-3	TRBJ2-3	13	-
CASSRGGPRYEQYF	TGTGCCAGCAGTCGCGGGGGCCCCAGATACGAGCAGTACTTC	-	TRBV6-5	TRBJ2-7	14	-
CASNRQDNGQFF	TGTGCCAGCAATAGACAAGACAATGGGCAGTTCTTC	-	TRBV28	TRBJ2-1	12	-
CSVEGLSPDTQYF	TGCAGCGTTGAGGGGCTTTCCCCAGATACGCAGTATTTT	-	TRBV29-1	TRBJ2-3	13	few
CATRAGGLDEQFF	TGTGCCACCAGAGCGGGGGGCCTCGATGAGCAGTTCTTC	TRBD2	TRBV15	TRBJ2-1	13	-
CASSLRGQVRTGDHNEQFF	TGTGCCAGCAGCTTAAGGGGTCAAGTGCGGACAGGTGACCACAATGAGCAGTTCTTC	TRBD1	TRBV7-2	TRBJ2-1	19	-
CASSQDGQDTDTQYF	TGTGCCAGCAGCCAAGACGGACAGGACACAGATACGCAGTATTTT	TRBD1	TRBV4-2	TRBJ2-3	15	few
CASSVRTGAYEQYF	TGTGCCAGCAGTGTTAGGACAGGGGCCTACGAGCAGTACTTC	TRBD1	TRBV6-1	TRBJ2-7	14	-
CASSRGRGDQETQYF	TGTGCCAGCAGCCGGGGCAGGGGGGACCAAGAGACCCAGTACTTC	-	TRBV3-1	TRBJ2-5	15	few
CASSHQPEAQNTEAFF	TGCGCCAGCAGCCACCAACCCGAGGCGCAGAACACTGAAGCTTTCTTT	-	TRBV4-1	TRBJ1-1	16	few
CSAITQQANQPQHF	TGCAGTGCTATCACACAGCAAGCCAATCAGCCCCAGCATTTT	-	TRBV20-1	TRBJ1-5	14	few
CSARDFGRGYGYTF	TGCAGTGCTAGAGATTTTGGTAGAGGCTATGGCTACACCTTC	-	TRBV20-1	TRBJ1-2	14	-
CASSRTSNGIQYF	TGTGCCAGCAGTAGGACCTCCAACGGCATTCAGTACTTC	-	TRBV9	TRBJ2-4	13	-
CASSLDGRVETDTQYF	TGTGCCAGCAGCTTAGATGGCAGGGTTGAAACAGATACGCAGTATTTT	-	TRBV7-2	TRBJ2-3	16	-
CSAFTYTQIAWTSNIGYTF	TGCAGTGCTTTTACATATACACAAATAGCGTGGACGAGTAACATAGGCTACACCTTC	-	TRBV20-1	TRBJ1-2	19	many
CASSFDRAIYEQYF	TGTGCCAGCAGCTTCGACAGAGCGATCTACGAGCAGTACTTC	-	TRBV7-2	TRBJ2-7	14	-
CSARDRTGVGYTF	TGCAGTGCTAGAGACCGGACAGGGGTTGGCTACACCTTC	TRBD1	TRBV20-1	TRBJ1-2	13	-
CSATGTGESPLHF	TGCAGTGCTACCGGGACAGGAGAATCACCCCTCCACTTT	TRBD1	TRBV20-1	TRBJ1-6	13	-
CASSPQGNVRSYEQYF	TGCGCCAGCAGTCCACAGGGAAATGTCCGCTCCTACGAGCAGTACTTC	-	TRBV5-1	TRBJ2-7	16	few
CASSATRGNQPQHF	TGTGCCAGCAGCGCGACCCGGGGGAATCAGCCCCAGCATTTT	-	TRBV9	TRBJ1-5	14	few
CASSELTEQETQYF	TGTGCCAGCAGTGAATTGACAGAACAAGAGACCCAGTACTTC	-	TRBV2	TRBJ2-5	14	few
CASSLATSGGSVQETQYF	TGTGCCAGCAGCTTAGCGACTAGCGGGGGATCGGTACAAGAGACCCAGTACTTC	TRBD2	TRBV7-8	TRBJ2-5	18	few
CASSQEPGGPPYEQYF	TGCGCCAGCAGCCAAGAACCGGGGGGGCCCCCCTACGAGCAGTACTTC	TRBD2	TRBV4-1	TRBJ2-7	16	-